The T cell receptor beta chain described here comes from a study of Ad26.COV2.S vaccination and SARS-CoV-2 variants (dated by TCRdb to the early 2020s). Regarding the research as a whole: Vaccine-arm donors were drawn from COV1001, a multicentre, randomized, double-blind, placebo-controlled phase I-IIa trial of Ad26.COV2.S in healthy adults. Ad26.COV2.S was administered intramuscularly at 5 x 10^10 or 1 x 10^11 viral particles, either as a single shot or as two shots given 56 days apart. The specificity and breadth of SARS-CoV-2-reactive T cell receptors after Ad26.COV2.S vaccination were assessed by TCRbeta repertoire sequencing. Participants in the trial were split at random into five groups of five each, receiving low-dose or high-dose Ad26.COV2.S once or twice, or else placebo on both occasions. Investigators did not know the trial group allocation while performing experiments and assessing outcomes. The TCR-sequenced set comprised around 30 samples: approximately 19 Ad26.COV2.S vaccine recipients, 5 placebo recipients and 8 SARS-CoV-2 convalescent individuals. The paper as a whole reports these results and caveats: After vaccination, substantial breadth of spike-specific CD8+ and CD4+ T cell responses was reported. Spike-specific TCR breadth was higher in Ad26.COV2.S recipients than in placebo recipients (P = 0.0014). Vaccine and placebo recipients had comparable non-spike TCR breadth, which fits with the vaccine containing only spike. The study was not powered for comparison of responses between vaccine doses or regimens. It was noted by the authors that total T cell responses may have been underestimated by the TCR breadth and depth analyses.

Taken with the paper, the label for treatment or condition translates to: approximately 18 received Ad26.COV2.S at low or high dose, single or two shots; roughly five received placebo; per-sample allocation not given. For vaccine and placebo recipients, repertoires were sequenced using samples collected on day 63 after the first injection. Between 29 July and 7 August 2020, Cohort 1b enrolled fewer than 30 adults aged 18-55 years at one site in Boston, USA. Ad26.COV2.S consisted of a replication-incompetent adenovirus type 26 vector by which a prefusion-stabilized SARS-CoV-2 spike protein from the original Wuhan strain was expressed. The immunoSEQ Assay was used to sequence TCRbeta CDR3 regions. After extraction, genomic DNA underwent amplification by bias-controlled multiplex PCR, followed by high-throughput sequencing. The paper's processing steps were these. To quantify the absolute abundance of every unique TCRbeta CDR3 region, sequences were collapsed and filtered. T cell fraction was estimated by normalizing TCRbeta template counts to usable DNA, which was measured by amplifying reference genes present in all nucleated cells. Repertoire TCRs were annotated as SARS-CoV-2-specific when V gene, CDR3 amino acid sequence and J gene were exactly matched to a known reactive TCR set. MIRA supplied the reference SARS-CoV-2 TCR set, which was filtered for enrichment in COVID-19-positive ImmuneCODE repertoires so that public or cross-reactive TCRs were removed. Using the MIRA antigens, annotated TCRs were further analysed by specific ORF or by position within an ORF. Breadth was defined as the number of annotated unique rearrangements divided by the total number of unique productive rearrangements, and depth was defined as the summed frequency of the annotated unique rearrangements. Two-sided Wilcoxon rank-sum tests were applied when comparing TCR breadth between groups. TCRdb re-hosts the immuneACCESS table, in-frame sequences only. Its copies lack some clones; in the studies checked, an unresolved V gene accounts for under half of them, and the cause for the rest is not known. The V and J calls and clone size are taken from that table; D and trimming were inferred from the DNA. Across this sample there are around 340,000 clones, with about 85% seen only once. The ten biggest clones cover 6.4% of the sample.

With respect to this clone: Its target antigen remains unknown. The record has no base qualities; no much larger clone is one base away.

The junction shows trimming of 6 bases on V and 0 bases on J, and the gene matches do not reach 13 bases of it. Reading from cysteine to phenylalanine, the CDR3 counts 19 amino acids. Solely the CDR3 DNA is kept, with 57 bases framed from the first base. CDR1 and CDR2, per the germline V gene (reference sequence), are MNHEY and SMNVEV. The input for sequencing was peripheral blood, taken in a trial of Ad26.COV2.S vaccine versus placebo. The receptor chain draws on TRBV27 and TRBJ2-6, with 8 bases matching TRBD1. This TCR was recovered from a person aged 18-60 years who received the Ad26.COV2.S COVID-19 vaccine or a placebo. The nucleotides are TGTGCCAGCAGCACACCCTGGACAGGGCCGTACTCTGGGGCCAACGTCCTGACTTTC. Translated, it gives CASSTPWTGPYSGANVLTF.